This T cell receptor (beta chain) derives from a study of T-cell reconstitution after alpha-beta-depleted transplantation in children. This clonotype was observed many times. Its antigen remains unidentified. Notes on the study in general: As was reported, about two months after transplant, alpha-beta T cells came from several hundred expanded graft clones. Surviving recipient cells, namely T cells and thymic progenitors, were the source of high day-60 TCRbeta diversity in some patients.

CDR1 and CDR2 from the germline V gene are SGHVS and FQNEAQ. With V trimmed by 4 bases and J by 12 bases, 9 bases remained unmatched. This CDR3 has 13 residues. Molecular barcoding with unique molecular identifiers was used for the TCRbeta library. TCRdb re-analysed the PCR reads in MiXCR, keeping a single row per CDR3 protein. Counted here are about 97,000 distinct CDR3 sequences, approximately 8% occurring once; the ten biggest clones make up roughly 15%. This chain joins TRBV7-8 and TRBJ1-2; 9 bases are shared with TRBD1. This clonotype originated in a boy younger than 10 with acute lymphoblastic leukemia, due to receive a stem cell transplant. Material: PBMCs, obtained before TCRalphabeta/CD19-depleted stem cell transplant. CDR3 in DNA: TGTGCCAGCAGCTCGGGACAGGGTAGGATGGACACCTTC. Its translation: CASSSGQGRMDTF.